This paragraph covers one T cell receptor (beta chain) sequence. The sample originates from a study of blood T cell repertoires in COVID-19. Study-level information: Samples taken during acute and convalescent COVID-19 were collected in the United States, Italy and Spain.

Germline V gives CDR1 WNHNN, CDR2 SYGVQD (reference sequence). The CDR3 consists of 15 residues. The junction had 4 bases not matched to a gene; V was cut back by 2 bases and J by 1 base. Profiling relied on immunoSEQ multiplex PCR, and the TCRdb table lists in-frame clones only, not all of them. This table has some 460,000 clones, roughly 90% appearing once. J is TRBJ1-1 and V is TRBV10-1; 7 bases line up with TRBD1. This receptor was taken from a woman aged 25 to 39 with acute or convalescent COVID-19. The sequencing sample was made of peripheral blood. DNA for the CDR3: TGCGCCAGCAGTGAGGCCCGACAGGGGAACACTGAAGCTTTCTTT. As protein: CASSEARQGNTEAFF.